Listed below are T cell receptor beta chains from one sample, sequenced in a study of immune evolution from preneoplasia to lung adenocarcinoma. The method was immunoSEQ multiplex PCR; TCRdb's version includes in-frame clones alone and lacks a portion of them. The data show tens of thousands of clones, 75% seen once. Material for sequencing was FFPE invasive lung adenocarcinoma tissue. These receptor sequences come from a person aged 55 to 69 with lung adenocarcinoma. The CDR3 runs from the conserved cysteine through the conserved F or W.

TRBV6-1	TRBJ2-1	CASSEGWSYNEQFF
TRBV21-1	TRBJ1-1	CARVGGEGFEETEAFF
TRBV29-1	TRBJ1-3	CSVGETSSGNTIYF
TRBV5-1	TRBJ2-1	CSGQFNEQFF
TRBV7-8	TRBJ2-7	CASSPRGGGNEQYF
TRBV29-1	TRBJ2-5	CSVRDRGQETQYF
TRBV5-1	TRBJ2-5	CASSLMGPAETQYF
TRBV15	TRBJ1-2	CATSRDRSSAYGYTF
TRBV30	TRBJ2-6	CACGDSFSSGANVLTF
TRBV4-3	TRBJ2-1	CASRPGTSSYNEQFF
TRBV19	TRBJ2-5	CASSNQGTQETQYF
TRBV11-2	TRBJ2-1	CASSLDPKTRNEQFF
TRBV18	TRBJ2-5	CASSPTSSPAPQYQETQYF
TRBV7-9	TRBJ1-1	CASSTQGSEAFF
TRBV28	TRBJ2-7	CASSPRYEQYF
TRBV30	TRBJ2-7	CAWEGDLKGAQYF
TRBV2	TRBJ2-3	CASSARGQGGDTQYF
TRBV15	TRBJ1-1	CATSREQRNTEAFF
TRBV6-6	TRBJ1-5	CASKGTGDSNQPQHF
TRBV7-9	TRBJ2-7	CASTLAGGIMEQYF
TRBV14	TRBJ2-4	CASSQEAHRDLAKNIQYF
TRBV9	TRBJ1-4	CASSATTYGEKLFF
TRBV7-2	TRBJ2-1	CASSSTPGNEQFF
TRBV19	TRBJ2-1	CASSPGRPGGNNEQFF
TRBV6-1	TRBJ2-1	CASSGQAYNEQFF
TRBV6-5	TRBJ2-7	CASKGQGRQAEQYF
TRBV15	TRBJ2-7	CATLLVREQYF
TRBV30	TRBJ1-4	CAWSKGPSNEKLFF
TRBV6-1	TRBJ1-5	CASKAGFSNQPQHF
TRBV15	TRBJ1-3	CATSRHTSGTGYSGNTIYF
TRBV14	TRBJ1-1	CASSHRTGGPNTEAFF
TRBV28	TRBJ2-1	CAAGTSGRLTYNEQFF
TRBV18	TRBJ2-3	CASSPGGGLGDTQYF
TRBV27	TRBJ1-5	CASSPRQGLSNQPQHF
TRBV28	TRBJ1-4	CASRLPTGTGAEKLFF
TRBV7-9	TRBJ2-7	CASSKQGNEQYF
TRBV2	TRBJ2-1	CASSKGPSSYNEQFF
TRBV5-1	TRBJ1-2	CASSHESANYGYTF
TRBV7-3	TRBJ2-5	CAREAVETQYF
TRBV28	TRBJ2-5	CASSPRLAGGETQYF
TRBV5-5	TRBJ2-3	CASRYRQDTDTQYF
TRBV7-2	TRBJ1-2	CASSPTGSFKKYGYTF
TRBV7-8	TRBJ2-1	CASSLGLAGGDNEQFF
TRBV18	TRBJ2-1	CASSPAHSGGYNEQFF
TRBV10-1	TRBJ2-1	CASSLQGASEQFF
TRBV7-9	TRBJ2-7	CASTRTSGSYEQYF
TRBV10-3	TRBJ2-3	CAISEGSGSTDTQYF
TRBV18	TRBJ1-5	CASSKGVGGVGYSNQPQHF
TRBV6-1	TRBJ2-7	CASSESYGPRDF
TRBV11-3	TRBJ2-1	CASSLRGTGGNEQFF
TRBV19	TRBJ2-2	CATKTWEGAGELFF
TRBV18	TRBJ2-1	CASSMGLAKYNEQFF
TRBV5-1	TRBJ2-1	CASRGEGRHNEQFF
TRBV2	TRBJ2-1	CASRIDRAQYNEQFF
TRBV7-2	TRBJ2-7	CASSVDTGSEQYF
TRBV9	TRBJ2-2	CASSVESLGTGELFF
TRBV13	TRBJ1-2	CASSLGQGRAYGYTF
TRBV19	TRBJ1-2	CASSRQGTNYGYTF
TRBV18	TRBJ1-1	CASSQGDTEAFF